These 32 T cell receptor beta chains were all obtained from the same sample, sequenced in a study of CXCR3-negative and CXCR3-positive naive CD8 T cells. UMI-labeled 5' RACE yielded the TRB cDNA libraries. Each CDR3 protein gets one entry in TCRdb, which reprocessed the 5' RACE reads and gives no DNA. In total, the table holds tens of thousands of distinct CDR3 sequences. Material: naive CXCR3- CD8+ T cells from blood. Subset here: CD45RO-CCR7+CD27+CD95- naive CD8+ T cells lacking CXCR3 (TNR3-). All receptors derive from a human donor in good health. Some clones in this sample may be carry-over from other donors' samples.

This chain links TRBV25-1 with TRBJ1-1. Germline V gene data show CDR1 as MGHDK and CDR2 as SYGVNS. This CDR3 is 12 amino acids long. CDR3 amino acids: CASSEWTAEAFF.

The chain has TRBV6-2 or TRBV6-3 and TRBJ1-3. The CDR3 is 14 amino acids. Germline V gene data show CDR1 as MNHEY and CDR2 as SVGEGT. CDR3 residues: CASNPTPAGNTIYF.

V gene TRBV5-1 combines with J gene TRBJ1-1; as DNA is missing, the TRBD1 call by TCRdb cannot be tested. The CDR3 extends over 17 amino acids. The germline V gene has CDR1 SGHRS and CDR2 YFSETQ. The CDR3 protein is CASSLSLGTPWSTEAFF.

V gene TRBV9 combines with J gene TRBJ2-5. The CDR3 length is 12 residues. The germline V gene has CDR1 SGDLS and CDR2 YYNGEE. The CDR3 is CASSVGGETQYF.

The chain links TRBV29-1 to TRBJ2-1; the TRBD1 assignment by TCRdb is unverifiable without DNA. The CDR3 runs to 13 residues. The germline V gene encodes CDR1 SQVTM and CDR2 ANQGSEA. The chain's CDR3 is CSVRPRGSNEQFF.

The chain joins TRBV19 to TRBJ1-5. Germline CDR1 and CDR2: LNHDA and SQIVND (reference sequence). The CDR3 is made up of 13 amino acids. The CDR3 loop is CASSNFDDQPQHF.

This chain's CDR3 is CASSQDWVRGRDEQFF. This chain uses TRBV3-1 with TRBJ2-1; TCRdb's D call, TRBD1, is unchecked because there is no DNA. Per germline, CDR1 LGHDT and CDR2 YNNKEL (reference sequence). This CDR3 region has 16 residues.

The genes are TRBV5-1 and TRBJ1-1; TCRdb designates TRBD1, a call that cannot be tested without DNA. Germline CDR1 reads SGHRS; CDR2 reads YFSETQ. This CDR3 is 15 amino acids long. CDR3 region: CASSLDPGGGTEAFF.

The chain carries TRBV5-1 and TRBJ1-6. Germline CDR1 is SGHRS and CDR2 is YFSETQ. The CDR3 is made up of 14 amino acids. CDR3 protein: CASSGTGLNSPLHF. The full variable domain, its missing parts supplied by reference TRBV5-1 and TRBJ1-6, is KAGVTQTPRYLIKTRGQQVTLSCSPISGHRSVSWYQQTPGQGLQFLFEYFSETQRNKGNFPGRFSGRQFSNSRSEMNVSTLELGDSALYLCASSGTGLNSPLHFGNGTRLTVT.

The J gene is TRBJ2-1, the V gene TRBV6-5; the TCRdb call, TRBD1, lacks DNA for checking. Germline loops: CDR1 MNHEY, CDR2 SVGAGI. The CDR3 has 14 residues. The CDR3 is CASSLDRAGNEQFF.

The chain uses TRBV15 and TRBJ2-1; the TCRdb D gene call, TRBD1, has no DNA to confirm it. Germline values: CDR1 LNHNV, CDR2 YYDKDF (reference sequence). This CDR3 contains 15 residues. The CDR3 loop reads CATSRGPGLGNEQFF.

The chain's CDR3 is CAWSVVTASEAFF. The chain is built from TRBV30 and TRBJ1-1. The CDR3 has 13 residues. Germline CDR1 reads GTSNPN; CDR2 reads SVGIG (reference sequence).

The chain is built from TRBV14 and TRBJ2-1; TCRdb reports TRBD2, a call that lacks DNA to check it against. This CDR3 has 16 amino acids. Germline V CDR1 and CDR2: SGHDN, FVKESK. CDR3 region: CASSQFAKSSYNEQFF.

This chain connects TRBV6-2 or TRBV6-3 to TRBJ2-2; TCRdb's D call of TRBD1 is untestable without DNA. Germline lookup yields CDR1 MNHEY and CDR2 SVGEGT. The length of the CDR3 is 15 residues. CDR3 sequence reads: CASSYSPGENGELFF.

The rearrangement uses TRBV6-4 and TRBJ2-1; TCRdb calls TRBD1, which cannot be checked without DNA. CDR1 is MRHNA, CDR2 SNTAGT, per germline. The CDR3 runs 15 residues. CDR3 sequence: CASSRGGNSYNEQFF.

This sequence joins TRBV28 and TRBJ2-1. The CDR3 totals 15 residues. Germline CDR1 is MDHEN and CDR2 is SYDVKM. This chain's CDR3 is CASSLWTRIDNEQFF.

CDR3 protein: CSVPRTGPETQYF. The V call is TRBV29-1, the J call TRBJ2-5; TCRdb picks TRBD1, but there is no DNA to check that call. Germline lookup yields CDR1 SQVTM and CDR2 ANQGSEA. The CDR3 sequence is 13 residues long.

This sequence joins TRBV15 and TRBJ2-1. The CDR3 contains 11 residues. Germline V gene lookup returns CDR1 LNHNV and CDR2 YYDKDF (reference sequence). The CDR3 loop reads CATSQYNEQFF. Complete variable domain (other parts from reference TRBV15 and TRBJ2-1): DAMVIQNPRYQVTQFGKPVTLSCSQTLNHNVMYWYQQKSSQAPKLLFHYYDKDFNNEADTPDNFQSRRPNTSFCFLDIRSPGLGDTAMYLCATSQYNEQFFGPGTRLTVL.

The chain combines TRBV4-2 with TRBJ2-3; TCRdb's D gene call, TRBD1, goes unchecked for lack of DNA. CDR3 length: 15 amino acids. In germline, CDR1 is LGHNA, CDR2 YNFKEQ. CDR3 loop: CASSQGAGGADTQYF.

The CDR3 spells CASSLGNNEQFF. The chain has TRBV7-9 and TRBJ2-1. CDR1 and CDR2 from the germline V gene are SEHNR and FQNEAQ (reference sequence). This CDR3 has 12 residues.

CDR3: CASSFVGGYTF. This chain connects TRBV7-9 to TRBJ1-2. Germline loops: CDR1 SEHNR, CDR2 FQNEAQ (reference sequence). The CDR3 contains 11 residues.

The genes are TRBV29-1 and TRBJ2-5; checking the TCRdb D call of TRBD1 is not possible without DNA. Germline loops: CDR1 SQVTM, CDR2 ANQGSEA. The length of the CDR3 is 14 residues. CDR3 in amino acids: CSVAGQWAMETQYF.

The V call is TRBV9, the J call TRBJ2-7; the TRBD2 assignment by TCRdb is unverifiable without DNA. The CDR3 is made up of 16 amino acids. CDR1 and CDR2 (germline): SGDLS, YYNGEE. CDR3 loop: CASSVASTSGTYEQYF.

CDR3 region: CASSYRDSPREQFF. This chain joins TRBV7-9 and TRBJ2-1; lacking DNA, the TRBD2 call made by TCRdb goes unchecked. CDR1 is SEHNR, CDR2 FQNEAQ, per germline (reference sequence). There are 14 residues in the CDR3. Supplemented by reference TRBV7-9 and TRBJ2-1, the full variable domain reads DTGVSQNPRHKITKRGQNVTFRCDPISEHNRLYWYRQTLGQGPEFLTYFQNEAQLEKSRLLSDRFSAERPKGSFSTLEIQRTEQGDSAMYLCASSYRDSPREQFFGPGTRLTVL.

The chain uses TRBV27 and TRBJ2-5; the D call from TCRdb, TRBD1, cannot be confirmed without DNA. The CDR3 covers 15 residues. CDR1 and CDR2 from the germline V gene are MNHEY and SMNVEV (reference sequence). CDR3 sequence: CASSKTGSIQETQYF.

CDR3 sequence reads: CASSQGLPEQYF. The chain joins TRBV7-2 to TRBJ2-7; no DNA is available, so the TRBD2 call from TCRdb remains unchecked. CDR1 is SGHTA, CDR2 FQGNSA, per germline. The CDR3 sequence is 12 residues long.

This sequence joins TRBV4-1 and TRBJ2-5; the TRBD2 assignment by TCRdb is unverifiable without DNA. Germline V gives CDR1 MGHRA, CDR2 YSYEKL. This CDR3 has 16 amino acids. The CDR3 reads CASSPRLAGGEETQYF.

The V gene is TRBV6-6, the J gene TRBJ2-5. This CDR3 is 12 amino acids long. CDR1 and CDR2 (germline): MNHNY, SVGAGI (reference sequence). This chain's CDR3 is CASRNPQETQYF.

The rearrangement joins TRBV4-1 to TRBJ2-7. The germline V gene has CDR1 MGHRA and CDR2 YSYEKL. This CDR3 comprises 15 residues. CDR3 protein: CASSQDNRSSYEQYF.

The chain carries TRBV7-9 and TRBJ1-2. Germline-derived CDR1 and CDR2 are SEHNR and FQNEAQ (reference sequence). There are 13 residues in the CDR3. This chain's CDR3 is CASSRAANYGYTF.

The chain couples TRBV7-9 to TRBJ1-1; as DNA is missing, the TRBD1 call by TCRdb cannot be tested. The CDR3 covers 14 residues. Germline values: CDR1 SEHNR, CDR2 FQNEAQ (reference sequence). Here the CDR3 reads CASSPGTLNTEAFF.

The chain links TRBV7-9 to TRBJ2-7. CDR3 length: 17 amino acids. Germline V gene lookup returns CDR1 SEHNR and CDR2 FQNEAQ (reference sequence). The CDR3 reads CASSLRGESPFDYEQYF.